The T cell receptor beta chain described here comes from a study of T cells in Graves' hyperthyroidism and ophthalmopathy. Template material for amplifying TCR beta CDR3 regions consisted of RNA transcripts. TCR CDR3 regions were first amplified by RT-PCR with HTBI primers. TCRdb called the multiplex PCR reads again in MiXCR, with one record for every CDR3 protein. The sample records 250,000 to 300,000 distinct CDR3 sequences, 17% being singletons. CDR3 length equals 13 residues. Germline values: CDR1 MNHNS, CDR2 SASEGT. The germline V and J ends were trimmed by 2 bases and 10 bases, with 14 bases remaining between them. Study-level points and caveats: The model made its ophthalmopathy prediction, and onset followed a median approximately six months later. Ophthalmopathy could be told apart from stable hyperthyroidism with a 13 V-J model. The blood repertoire included most of the expanded thyroid clonotypes above 0.001.

Only a few counts were recorded for this clonotype. Its antigen is undetermined. The TCR originated in an older woman with Graves' ophthalmopathy. Sample: blood. The V gene is TRBV6-1, the J gene TRBJ1-2; no reliable D call. CDR3: CASSESVRIIYTF. DNA for the CDR3: TGTGCCAGCAGTGAAAGTGTCCGAATCATCTACACCTTC.